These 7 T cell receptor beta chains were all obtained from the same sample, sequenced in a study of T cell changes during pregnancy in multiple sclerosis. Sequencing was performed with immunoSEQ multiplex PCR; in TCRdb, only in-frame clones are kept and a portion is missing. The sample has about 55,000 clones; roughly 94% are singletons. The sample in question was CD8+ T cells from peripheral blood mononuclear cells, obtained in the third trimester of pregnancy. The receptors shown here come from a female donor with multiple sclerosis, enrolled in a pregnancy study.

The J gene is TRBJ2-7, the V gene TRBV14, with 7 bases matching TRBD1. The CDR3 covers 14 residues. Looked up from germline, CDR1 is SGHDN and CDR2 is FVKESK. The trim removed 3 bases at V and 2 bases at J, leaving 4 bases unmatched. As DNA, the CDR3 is TGTGCCAGCAGCCAGACAGGGAGACCCTACGAGCAGTACTTC. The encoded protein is CASSQTGRPYEQYF.

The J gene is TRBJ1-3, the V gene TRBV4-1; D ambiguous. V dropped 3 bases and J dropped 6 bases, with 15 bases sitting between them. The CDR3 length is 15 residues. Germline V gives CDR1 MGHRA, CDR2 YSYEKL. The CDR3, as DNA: TGCGCCAGCAGCCAGATCTGGACTTCGCCAAACACCATATATTTT. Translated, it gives CASSQIWTSPNTIYF.

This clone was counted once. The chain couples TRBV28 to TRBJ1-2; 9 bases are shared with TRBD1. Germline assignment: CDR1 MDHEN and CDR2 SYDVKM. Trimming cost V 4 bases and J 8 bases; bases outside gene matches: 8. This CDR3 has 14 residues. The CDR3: CASSSGTGWLGYTF. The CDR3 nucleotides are TGTGCCAGCAGTTCCGGGACAGGGTGGTTGGGCTACACCTTC.

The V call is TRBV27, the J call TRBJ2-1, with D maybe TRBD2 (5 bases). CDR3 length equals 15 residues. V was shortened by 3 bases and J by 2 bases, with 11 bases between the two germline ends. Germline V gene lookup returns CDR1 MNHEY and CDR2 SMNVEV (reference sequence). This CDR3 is CASSFTSGTYNEQFF. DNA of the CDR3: TGTGCCAGCAGTTTCACGAGCGGAACCTACAATGAGCAGTTCTTC.

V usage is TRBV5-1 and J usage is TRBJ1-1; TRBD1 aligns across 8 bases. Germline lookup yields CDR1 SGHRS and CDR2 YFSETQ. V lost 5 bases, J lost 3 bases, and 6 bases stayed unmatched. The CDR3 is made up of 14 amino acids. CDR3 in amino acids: CASSAGGADTEAFF. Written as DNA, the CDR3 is TGCGCCAGCAGTGCAGGGGGCGCGGACACTGAAGCTTTCTTT.

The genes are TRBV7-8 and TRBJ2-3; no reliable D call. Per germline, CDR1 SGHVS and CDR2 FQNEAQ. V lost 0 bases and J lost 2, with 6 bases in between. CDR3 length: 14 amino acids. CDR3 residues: CASSLARHTDTQYF. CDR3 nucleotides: TGTGCCAGCAGCTTAGCGAGGCACACAGATACGCAGTATTTT. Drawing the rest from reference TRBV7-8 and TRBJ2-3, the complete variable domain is GAGVSQSPRYKVAKRGQDVALRCDPISGHVSLFWYQQALGQGPEFLTYFQNEAQLDKSGLPSDRFFAERPEGSVSTLKIQRTQQEDSAVYLCASSLARHTDTQYFGPGTRLTVL.

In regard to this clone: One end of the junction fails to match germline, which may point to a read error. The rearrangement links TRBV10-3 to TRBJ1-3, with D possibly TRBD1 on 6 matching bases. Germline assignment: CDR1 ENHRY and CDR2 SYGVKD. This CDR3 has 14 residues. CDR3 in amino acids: CATRQRQVGDTIYF. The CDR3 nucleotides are TGTGCCACCCGCCAACGACAGGTTGGAGACACCATATATTTT.